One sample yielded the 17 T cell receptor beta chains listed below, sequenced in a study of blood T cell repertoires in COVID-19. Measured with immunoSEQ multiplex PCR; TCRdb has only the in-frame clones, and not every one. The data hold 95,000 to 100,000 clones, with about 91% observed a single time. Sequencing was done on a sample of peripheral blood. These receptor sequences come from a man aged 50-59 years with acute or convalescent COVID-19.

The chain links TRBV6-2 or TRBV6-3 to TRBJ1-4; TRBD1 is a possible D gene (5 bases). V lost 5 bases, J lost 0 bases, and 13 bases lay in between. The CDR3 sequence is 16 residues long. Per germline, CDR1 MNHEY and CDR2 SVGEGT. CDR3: CASSGADGSTNEKLFF. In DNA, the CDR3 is TGTGCCAGCAGTGGGGCGGACGGTTCAACTAATGAAAAACTGTTTTTT.

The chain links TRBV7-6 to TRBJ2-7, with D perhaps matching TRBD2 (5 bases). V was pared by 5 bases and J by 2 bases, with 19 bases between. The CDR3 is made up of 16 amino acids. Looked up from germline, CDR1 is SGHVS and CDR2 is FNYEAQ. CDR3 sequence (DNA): TGTGCCAGCAGCCTAACAACGGGGTACAGAGCCTACGAGCAGTACTTC. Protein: CASSLTTGYRAYEQYF. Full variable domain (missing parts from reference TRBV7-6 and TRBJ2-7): GAGVSQSPRYKVTKRGQDVALRCDPISGHVSLYWYRQALGQGPEFLTYFNYEAQQDKSGLPNDRFSAERPEGSISTLTIQRTEQRDSAMYRCASSLTTGYRAYEQYFGPGTRLTVT.

The CDR3 sequence: CASSFQGERADTQYF. The CDR3, as DNA: TGCGCCAGCAGCTTTCAAGGGGAAAGGGCAGATACGCAGTATTTT. The gene calls are TRBV5-1 and TRBJ2-3, with D maybe TRBD1 (5 bases). Germline CDR1 and CDR2: SGHRS and YFSETQ. Between the trimmed V and J ends, which lost 2 bases and 4 bases, there was a span of 14 bases. This CDR3 contains 15 residues. Drawing the rest from reference TRBV5-1 and TRBJ2-3, the complete variable domain is KAGVTQTPRYLIKTRGQQVTLSCSPISGHRSVSWYQQTPGQGLQFLFEYFSETQRNKGNFPGRFSGRQFSNSRSEMNVSTLELGDSALYLCASSFQGERADTQYFGPGTRLTVL.

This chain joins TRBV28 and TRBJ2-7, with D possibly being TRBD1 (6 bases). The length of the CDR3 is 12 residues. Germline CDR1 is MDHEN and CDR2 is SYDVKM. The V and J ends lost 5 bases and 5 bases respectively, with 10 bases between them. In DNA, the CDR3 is TGTGCCAGCAGTGTGTACAGGGACGAGCAGTACTTC. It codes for CASSVYRDEQYF.

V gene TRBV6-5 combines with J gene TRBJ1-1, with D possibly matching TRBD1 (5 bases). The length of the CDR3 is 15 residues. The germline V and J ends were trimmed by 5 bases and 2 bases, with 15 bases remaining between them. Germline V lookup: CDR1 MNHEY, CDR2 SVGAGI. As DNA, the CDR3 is TGTGCCAGCAGTACCACCCCGACAGTAAACACTGAAGCTTTCTTT. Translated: CASSTTPTVNTEAFF.

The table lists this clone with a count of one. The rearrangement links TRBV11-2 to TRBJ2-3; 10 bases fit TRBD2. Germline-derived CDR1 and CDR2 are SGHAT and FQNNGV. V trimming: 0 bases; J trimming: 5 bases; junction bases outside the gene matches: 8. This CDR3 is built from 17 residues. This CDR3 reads CASSLDVQRGGRDTQYF. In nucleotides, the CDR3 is TGTGCCAGCAGCTTAGATGTCCAGCGGGGGGGCCGAGATACGCAGTATTTT.

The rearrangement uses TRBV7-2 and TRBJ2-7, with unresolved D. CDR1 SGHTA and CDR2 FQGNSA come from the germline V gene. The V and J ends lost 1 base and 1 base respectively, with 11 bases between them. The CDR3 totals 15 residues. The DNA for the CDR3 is TGTGCCAGCAGCTTAGGTCTAGACGGTTCCTACGAGCAGTACTTC. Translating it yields CASSLGLDGSYEQYF.

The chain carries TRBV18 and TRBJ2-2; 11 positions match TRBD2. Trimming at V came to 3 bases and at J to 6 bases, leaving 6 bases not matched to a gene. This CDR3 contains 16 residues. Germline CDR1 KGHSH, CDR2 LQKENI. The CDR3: CASSPTSGAPPGELFF. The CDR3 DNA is TGTGCCAGCTCACCGACTAGCGGGGCCCCCCCCGGGGAGCTGTTTTTT.

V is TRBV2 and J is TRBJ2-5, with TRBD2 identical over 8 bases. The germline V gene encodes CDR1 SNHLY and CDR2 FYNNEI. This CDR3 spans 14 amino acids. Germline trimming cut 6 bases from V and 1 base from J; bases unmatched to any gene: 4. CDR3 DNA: TGTGCCAGCAGCTACGGGGGGGTCCAAGAGACCCAGTACTTC. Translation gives CASSYGGVQETQYF.

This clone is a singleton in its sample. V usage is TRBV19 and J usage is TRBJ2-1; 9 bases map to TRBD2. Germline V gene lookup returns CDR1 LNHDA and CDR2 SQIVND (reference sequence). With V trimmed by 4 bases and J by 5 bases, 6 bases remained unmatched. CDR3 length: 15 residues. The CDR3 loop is CASSTRGGGDNEQFF. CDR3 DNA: TGTGCCAGTAGTACCCGCGGGGGGGGCGACAATGAGCAGTTCTTC.

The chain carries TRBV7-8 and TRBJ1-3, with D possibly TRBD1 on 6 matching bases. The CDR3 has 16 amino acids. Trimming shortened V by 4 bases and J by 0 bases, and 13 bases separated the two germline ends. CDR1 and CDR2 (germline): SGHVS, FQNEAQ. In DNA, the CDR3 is TGTGCCAGCAGCTCCCCGGGACAAAGCTCTGGAAACACCATATATTTT. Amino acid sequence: CASSSPGQSSGNTIYF.

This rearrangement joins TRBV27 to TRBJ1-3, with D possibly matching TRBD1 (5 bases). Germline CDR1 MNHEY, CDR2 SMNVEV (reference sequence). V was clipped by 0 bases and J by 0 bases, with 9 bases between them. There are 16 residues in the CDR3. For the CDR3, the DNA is TGTGCCAGCAGTTTATCTGGGGCAGGCTCTGGAAACACCATATATTTT. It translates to CASSLSGAGSGNTIYF.

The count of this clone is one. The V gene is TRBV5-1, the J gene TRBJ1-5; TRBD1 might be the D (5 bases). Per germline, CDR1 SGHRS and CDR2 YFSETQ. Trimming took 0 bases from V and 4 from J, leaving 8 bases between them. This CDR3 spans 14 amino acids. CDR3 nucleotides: TGCGCCAGCAGCTTGGGACAGCCGAATCAGCCCCAGCATTTT. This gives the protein CASSLGQPNQPQHF.

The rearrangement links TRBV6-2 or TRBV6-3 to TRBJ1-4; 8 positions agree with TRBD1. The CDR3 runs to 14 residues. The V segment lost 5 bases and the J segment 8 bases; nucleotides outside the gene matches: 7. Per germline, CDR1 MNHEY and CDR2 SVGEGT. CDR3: CASSPGGPPEKLFF. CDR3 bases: TGTGCCAGCAGTCCAGGGGGCCCACCGGAAAAACTGTTTTTT.

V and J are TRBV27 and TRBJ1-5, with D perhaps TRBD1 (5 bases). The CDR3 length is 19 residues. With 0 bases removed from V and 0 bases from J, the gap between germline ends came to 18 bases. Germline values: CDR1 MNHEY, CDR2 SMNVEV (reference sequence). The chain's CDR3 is CASSLSLNRPFNSNQPQHF. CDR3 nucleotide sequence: TGTGCCAGCAGTTTATCCCTCAACAGGCCCTTTAATAGCAATCAGCCCCAGCATTTT.

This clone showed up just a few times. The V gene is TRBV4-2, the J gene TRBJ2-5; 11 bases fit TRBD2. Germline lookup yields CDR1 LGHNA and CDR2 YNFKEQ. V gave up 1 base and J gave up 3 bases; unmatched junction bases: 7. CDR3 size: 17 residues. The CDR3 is CASSQGAGLAVEETQYF. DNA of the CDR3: TGTGCCAGCAGCCAAGGAGCGGGACTAGCGGTGGAAGAGACCCAGTACTTC.

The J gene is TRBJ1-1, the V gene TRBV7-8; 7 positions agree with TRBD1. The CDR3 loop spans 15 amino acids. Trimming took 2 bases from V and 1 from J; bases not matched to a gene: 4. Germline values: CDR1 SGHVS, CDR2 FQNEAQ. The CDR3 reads CASSLLWTGNTEAFF. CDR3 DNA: TGTGCCAGCAGCTTATTATGGACAGGGAACACTGAAGCTTTCTTT.